Below are 12 T cell receptor beta chains sequenced from a single sample in a study of Ad26.COV2.S vaccination and SARS-CoV-2 variants. Treatment indicated: over 15 received Ad26.COV2.S at low or high dose, single or two shots; roughly five received placebo; per-sample allocation not given. Samples came from day 63 after the first vaccine or placebo injection. The assay was immunoSEQ multiplex PCR, and TCRdb's table has in-frame clones only and misses some. The table includes roughly 700,000 clones, around 89% detected once. Sample: peripheral blood, taken in a trial of Ad26.COV2.S vaccine versus placebo. The origin of the receptors is a person aged 18-65 years who received the Ad26.COV2.S COVID-19 vaccine or a placebo.

This clone has more than one count but fewer than ten. The CDR3: CASSVLGRRNTGELFF. The DNA of the CDR3 is TGTGCCAGCAGCGTCCTAGGGAGGAGAAACACCGGGGAGCTGTTTTTT. This chain links TRBV5-6 with TRBJ2-2, with a tentative D call TRBD2 (6 bases). CDR1 is SGHDT and CDR2 is YYEEEE in the germline V gene. The ends were cut back, 4 bases at V and 2 bases at J, with 15 bases in the middle. CDR3 length: 16 amino acids.

This clone was observed a few times. V usage is TRBV5-1 and J usage is TRBJ1-5, with 7 bases that match TRBD1. Germline V gene lookup returns CDR1 SGHRS and CDR2 YFSETQ. The CDR3 has 14 amino acids. The V segment lost 4 bases and the J segment 7 bases; nucleotides outside the gene matches: 8. The CDR3 sequence is CASSTGAAGQPQHF. The CDR3 bases are TGCGCCAGCAGCACAGGGGCAGCAGGACAGCCCCAGCATTTT.

V is TRBV4-1 and J is TRBJ1-2; 9 bases line up with TRBD1. Looked up from germline, CDR1 is MGHRA and CDR2 is YSYEKL. The CDR3 extends over 16 amino acids. Germline trimming cut 1 base from V and 4 bases from J; bases unmatched to any gene: 7. CDR3 in DNA: TGCGCCAGCAGCCAAGCCCCGGGACAGGGAGTCTATGGCTACACCTTC. It yields the protein CASSQAPGQGVYGYTF.

J is TRBJ1-5 and V is TRBV18; 7 bases align to TRBD1. The CDR3 is made up of 13 amino acids. With V trimmed by 6 bases and J by 7 bases, 6 bases remained unmatched. Per germline, CDR1 KGHSH and CDR2 LQKENI. This CDR3 reads CASSSTGDQPQHF. DNA for the CDR3: TGTGCCAGCTCGTCAACAGGGGACCAGCCCCAGCATTTT.

The rearrangement links TRBV3-1 (or the pseudogene TRBV3-2) to TRBJ2-1; D might be TRBD1 (5 bases). With 4 bases removed from V and 7 bases from J, the gap between germline ends came to 17 bases. Germline V gene sequence: CDR1 LGHDT, CDR2 YNNKEL (reference sequence). The CDR3 has 15 amino acids. The CDR3 DNA follows: TGTGCCAGCAGCCTCAATTCGATCTCAGGGAATGAGCAGTTCTTC. Its translation: CASSLNSISGNEQFF.

The genes are TRBV29-1 and TRBJ1-1; D is unresolved. Trimming left V 6 bases short and J 2 bases short, with 10 bases between. The germline CDR1 and CDR2 sequences are SQVTM and ANQGSEA. There are 12 residues in the CDR3. CDR3 DNA: TGCAGCGTGGCCAAGGGTAACACTGAAGCTTTCTTT. Encoded protein: CSVAKGNTEAFF.

The chain uses TRBV3-1 (or the pseudogene TRBV3-2) and TRBJ2-7, with a possible D match to TRBD1 (5 bases). The CDR3 totals 15 residues. Trimming shortened V by 0 bases and J by 3 bases, and 12 bases separated the two germline ends. CDR1 is LGHDT, CDR2 YNNKEL, per germline (reference sequence). The CDR3 is CASSQDTTGLYEQYF. For the CDR3, the DNA is TGTGCCAGCAGCCAAGATACAACAGGCCTCTACGAGCAGTACTTC.

This chain uses TRBV5-4 with TRBJ1-1; D ambiguous. This CDR3 is 14 amino acids long. The germline V and J ends were trimmed by 4 bases and 1 base, with 11 bases remaining between them. In germline, CDR1 is SGHNT, CDR2 YYREEE (reference sequence). The CDR3 DNA sequence: TGTGCCAGCAGCCCCGACCTCGAGAACACTGAAGCTTTCTTT. Translating gives CASSPDLENTEAFF.

The chain combines TRBV18 with TRBJ2-4; TRBD2 matches 7 bases. This CDR3 spans 13 amino acids. Germline CDR1 reads KGHSH; CDR2 reads LQKENI. With V trimmed by 3 bases and J by 8 bases, 4 bases remained unmatched. CDR3 nucleotides: TGTGCCAGCTCACCGAGCGGGATCGACATTCAGTACTTC. Its protein is CASSPSGIDIQYF.

This clone was counted a single time. The CDR3 DNA follows: TGTGCCAGCAGCGGAGGGATGGGGAACACCGGGGAGCTGTTTTTT. Translated, it gives CASSGGMGNTGELFF. The chain links TRBV7-9 to TRBJ2-2; the D gene is possibly TRBD2 (6 bases). Germline V lookup: CDR1 SEHNR, CDR2 FQNEAQ (reference sequence). The ends were cut back, 5 bases at V and 1 base at J, with 11 bases in the middle. The CDR3 covers 15 residues.

The V call is TRBV21-1, the J call TRBJ2-1; the tabulated D call, TRBD1, remains unverified against the DNA. TRBV21-1 is a pseudogene. The CDR3 sequence is 16 residues long. DNA of the CDR3: TGTGCCAGCAAGGCAGGGGGCGAAAGGTCCTACAATGAGCAGTTCTTC. This translates into CASKAGGERSYNEQFF.

This sequence joins TRBV6-5 and TRBJ1-2; D uncertain. Germline CDR1 is MNHEY and CDR2 is SVGAGI. V lost 6 bases to trimming and J lost 3 bases, with 11 bases between them. This CDR3 region has 13 residues. The CDR3 DNA reads TGTGCCAGCAGCGACCCCTCGGACTATGGCTACACCTTC. It translates to CASSDPSDYGYTF.